The clone carrying this TCR beta chain was counted once. This sample was included in a study of blood T cell repertoires in COVID-19. CDR1 and CDR2 from the germline V gene are KGHDR and SFDVKD. V was pared by 6 bases and J by 0 bases, with 32 bases between. The length of the CDR3 is 22 residues. The assay was immunoSEQ multiplex PCR, and TCRdb's table has in-frame clones only and misses some. The repertoire holds some 460,000 clones, with about 85% as singletons. The rearrangement links TRBV24-1 to TRBJ2-4; no clear D. This sequence was found in a woman aged 18-30 years with acute COVID-19. Source material: PBMCs or T cells enriched from blood (not recorded which). CDR3 sequence: CATSSHRPTDFPPLVAKNIQYF. As DNA, the CDR3 is TGTGCCACCAGTTCTCACCGCCCAACCGACTTTCCCCCCCTGGTAGCCAAAAACATTCAGTACTTC.